The 6 T cell receptor beta chains given below trace back to one sample, sequenced in a study of cytomegalovirus exposure and HLA in healthy donors. Produced via immunoSEQ multiplex PCR; TCRdb's table is partial and in-frame only. The data show some 120,000 clones, roughly 90% seen once. Material for sequencing was PBMCs. The receptor set was obtained from a man aged 30 to 45 in good health and CMV-seronegative.

The rearrangement links TRBV15 to TRBJ1-4; tentative D call: TRBD1 (5 bases). From germline, CDR1 is LNHNV and CDR2 YYDKDF (reference sequence). The germline V and J ends were trimmed by 5 bases and 0 bases, with 10 bases remaining between them. This CDR3 region has 15 residues. CDR3 in DNA: TGTGCCACCAGCGGGGCAAGCACAACTAATGAAAAACTGTTTTTT. It codes for CATSGASTTNEKLFF.

The chain has TRBV29-1 and TRBJ2-3, with TRBD2 matching over 7 bases. CDR3 length: 14 residues. Germline values: CDR1 SQVTM, CDR2 ANQGSEA. Trimming removed 4 bases from V and 3 bases from J; junction bases left unmatched: 7. The CDR3, as DNA: TGCAGCGTTGCCTGGACTAGTGGTACAGATACGCAGTATTTT. Its translation is CSVAWTSGTDTQYF.

In its sample, this clone was seen a few times. The V call is TRBV11-2, the J call TRBJ2-1; tentatively, D is TRBD1 (6 bases). The V end was cut by 5 bases, the J end by 8 bases, with 16 bases between. Germline assignment: CDR1 SGHAT and CDR2 FQNNGV. CDR3 length equals 14 residues. CDR3 amino acids: CASSKGAGVDEQFF. The CDR3 region has the DNA TGTGCCAGCAGCAAAGGGGCAGGGGTCGATGAGCAGTTCTTC.

This clone appeared once. The chain joins TRBV6-1 to TRBJ1-2, with D possibly matching TRBD1 (6 bases). CDR3 length equals 13 residues. Germline V gene data show CDR1 as MNHNS and CDR2 as SASEGT. V lost 6 bases and J lost 4, with 12 bases in between. CDR3 coding DNA: TGTGCCAGCAGGATAATGGACAGCTATGGCTACACCTTC. Translated, it gives CASRIMDSYGYTF.

This clone has only one observation. This chain connects TRBV11-2 to TRBJ2-1, with D perhaps matching TRBD1 (6 bases). CDR1 and CDR2 from the germline V gene are SGHAT and FQNNGV. The CDR3 length is 16 residues. V gave up 2 bases and J gave up 6 bases, with 17 bases separating them. CDR3 loop: CASSLRPGEGVNEQFF. CDR3 bases: TGTGCCAGCAGCTTAAGACCCGGAGAGGGGGTCAATGAGCAGTTCTTC. Supplemented by reference TRBV11-2 and TRBJ2-1, the full variable domain reads EAGVAQSPRYKIIEKRQSVAFWCNPISGHATLYWYQQILGQGPKLLIQFQNNGVVDDSQLPKDRFSAERLKGVDSTLKIQPAKLEDSAVYLCASSLRPGEGVNEQFFGPGTRLTVL.

The V call is TRBV5-1, the J call TRBJ2-2; 9 positions agree with TRBD2. Germline V lookup: CDR1 SGHRS, CDR2 YFSETQ. V lost 1 base to trimming and J lost 6 bases; unmatched junction nucleotides: 13. The CDR3 extends over 18 amino acids. The CDR3 DNA reads as TGCGCCAGCAGCTTGAGGCCCGTTACTAGCGGGTCCCCCGGGGAGCTGTTTTTT. Its translation is CASSLRPVTSGSPGELFF.